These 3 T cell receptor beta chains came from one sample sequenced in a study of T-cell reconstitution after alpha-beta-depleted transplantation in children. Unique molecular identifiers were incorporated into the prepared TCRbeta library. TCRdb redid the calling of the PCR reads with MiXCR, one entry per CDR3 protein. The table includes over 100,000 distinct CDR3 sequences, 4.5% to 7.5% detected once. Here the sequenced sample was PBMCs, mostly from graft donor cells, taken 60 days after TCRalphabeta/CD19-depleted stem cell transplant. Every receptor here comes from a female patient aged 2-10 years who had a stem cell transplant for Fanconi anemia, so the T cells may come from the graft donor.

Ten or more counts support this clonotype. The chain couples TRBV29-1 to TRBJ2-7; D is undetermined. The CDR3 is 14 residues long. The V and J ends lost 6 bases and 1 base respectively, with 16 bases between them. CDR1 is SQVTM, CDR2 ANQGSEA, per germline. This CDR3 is CSVRPAVASYEQYF. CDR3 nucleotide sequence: TGCAGCGTGCGCCCCGCAGTCGCTTCCTACGAGCAGTACTTC.

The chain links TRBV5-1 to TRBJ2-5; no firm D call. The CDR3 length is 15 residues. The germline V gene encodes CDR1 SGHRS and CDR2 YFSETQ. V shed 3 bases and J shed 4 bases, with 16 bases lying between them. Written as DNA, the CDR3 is TGCGCCAGCAGCTCCCGAATTAGTGGGGTAGAGACCCAGTACTTC. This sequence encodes CASSSRISGVETQYF.

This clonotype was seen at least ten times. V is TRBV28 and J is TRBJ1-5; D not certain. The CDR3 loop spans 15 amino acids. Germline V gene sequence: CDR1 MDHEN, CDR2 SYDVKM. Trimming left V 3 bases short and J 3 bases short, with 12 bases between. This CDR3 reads CASSLSGLYNQPQHF. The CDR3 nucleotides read TGTGCCAGCAGTTTGTCCGGGTTGTACAATCAGCCCCAGCATTTT.